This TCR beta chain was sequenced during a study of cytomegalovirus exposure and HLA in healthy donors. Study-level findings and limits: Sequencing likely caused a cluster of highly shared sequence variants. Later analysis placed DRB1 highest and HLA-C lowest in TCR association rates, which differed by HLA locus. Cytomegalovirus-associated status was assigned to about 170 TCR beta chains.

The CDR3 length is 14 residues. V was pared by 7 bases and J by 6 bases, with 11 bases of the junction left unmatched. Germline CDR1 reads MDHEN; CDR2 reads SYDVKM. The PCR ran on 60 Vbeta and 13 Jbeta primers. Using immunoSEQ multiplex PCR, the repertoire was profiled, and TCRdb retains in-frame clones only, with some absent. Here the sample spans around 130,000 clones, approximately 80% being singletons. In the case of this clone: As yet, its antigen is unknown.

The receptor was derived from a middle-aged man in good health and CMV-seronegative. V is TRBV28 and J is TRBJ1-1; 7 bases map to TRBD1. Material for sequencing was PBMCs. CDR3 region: CASNPTGRIAEAFF. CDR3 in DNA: TGTGCCAGCAATCCGACAGGGAGGATCGCTGAAGCTTTCTTT. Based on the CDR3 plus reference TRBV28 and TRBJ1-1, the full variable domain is DVKVTQSSRYLVKRTGEKVFLECVQDMDHENMFWYRQDPGLGLRLIYFSYDVKMKEKGDIPEGYSVSREKKERFSLILESASTNQTSMYLCASNPTGRIAEAFFGQGTRLTVV.